One TCR beta chain is described in this entry. This sample is part of a study of regulatory T cells in long-lasting Graves disease. Germline V gene data show CDR1 as SGHRS and CDR2 as YFSETQ. Trimming took off 4 bases at V and 6 bases at J, with 17 bases between the two ends. The CDR3 length is 15 residues. Construction of TCR beta libraries relied on iRepertoire HTBI primers and on Arm-PCR targeting CDR3 regions. Using its own MiXCR run on the multiplex PCR reads, TCRdb lists one record per CDR3 protein. The table records roughly 430,000 distinct CDR3 sequences, approximately 16% of them present only once. As for time point: newly diagnosed GD, antithyroid drugs for less than 3 months. Researchers made the TCR library from RNA that was extracted from PBMCs. Diagnosing Graves' disease relied on the American Thyroid Association guidelines. These same records also appear under a second study, on T cells in Graves' hyperthyroidism and ophthalmopathy.

The TCR sequence derives from a woman aged 30 to 39 with Graves disease. The V call is TRBV5-1, the J call TRBJ2-1, with a possible D match to TRBD1 (8 bases). The starting material was peripheral blood mononuclear cells (PBMCs), obtained at new diagnosis, from a patient treated with antithyroid drugs. The CDR3 sequence is CASSLNRGGVNEQFF. As DNA, the CDR3 is TGCGCCAGCAGCCTCAACAGGGGGGGAGTCAATGAGCAGTTCTTC.